The 27 T cell receptor beta chains reported below all come from one sample, sequenced in a study of OX40 agonist ivuxolimab in advanced cancers. Only in-frame clones appear in the TCRdb table, and some are missing; sequencing was by immunoSEQ multiplex PCR. Of about 19,000 clones in the sample, around 79% were seen once. Here the sequenced sample was CD4+ or CD8+ T cells sorted from blood, taken in a trial of the OX40 agonist ivuxolimab. The source is an adult with an advanced solid tumor such as melanoma, head and neck, liver or kidney cancer.

Here the CDR3 DNA reads TGCGCCAGCAGACCCCAGGGTCGTCCTGAAGCTTTCTTT. This translates into CASRPQGRPEAFF. The V and J genes are TRBV4-1 and TRBJ1-1; possibly TRBD1 for D (5 bases). Trimming stripped 6 bases from V and 6 bases from J, with 14 bases between. The CDR3 contains 13 residues. CDR1 is MGHRA and CDR2 is YSYEKL in the germline V gene.

This sequence joins TRBV19 and TRBJ2-7, with D perhaps matching TRBD2 (6 bases). Trimming stripped 3 bases from V and 6 bases from J, with 12 bases between. The germline gives CDR1 LNHDA, CDR2 SQIVND (reference sequence). This CDR3 has 13 residues. The CDR3 sequence: CASSMGGSGEQYF. DNA for the CDR3: TGTGCCAGTAGTATGGGGGGTTCTGGCGAGCAGTACTTC.

Within the sample, this clone is medium-sized. The rearrangement links TRBV7-6 to TRBJ2-1; D possibly corresponds to TRBD2 (5 bases). The CDR3 length is 13 residues. CDR1 is SGHVS, CDR2 FNYEAQ, per germline. Trimming took off 4 bases at V and 9 bases at J, with 13 bases between the two ends. The CDR3: CASSSEEDREQFF. The CDR3 bases are TGTGCCAGCAGCTCGGAGGAAGACCGTGAGCAGTTCTTC.

The J gene is TRBJ1-5, the V gene TRBV5-4, with 8 bases that match TRBD1. With V trimmed by 4 bases and J by 4 bases, 1 base remained unmatched. CDR1 is SGHNT, CDR2 YYREEE, per germline (reference sequence). The CDR3 contains 13 residues. The CDR3 bases are TGTGCCAGCAGCCGGACAGGGAATCAGCCCCAGCATTTT. It encodes CASSRTGNQPQHF.

This rearrangement joins TRBV7-9 to TRBJ1-2; D is unresolved. Deletions cut 2 bases from V and 6 bases from J, with 13 bases between. The CDR3 has 14 residues. Germline CDR1 is SEHNR and CDR2 is FQNEAQ (reference sequence). This CDR3 reads CASSLPRTVDGYTF. CDR3 nucleotides: TGTGCCAGCAGCTTACCTCGGACCGTAGATGGCTACACCTTC.

The chain employs TRBV9 and TRBJ2-7; the match to TRBD1 covers 11 bases. The CDR3 length is 15 residues. Per the germline V gene, CDR1 is SGDLS and CDR2 is YYNGEE. The V gene end was trimmed by 4 bases and the J gene end by 3 bases; junction bases not matched to a gene: 6. The DNA of the CDR3 is TGTGCCAGCAGCCAGGGACAGGGGGGGCTCTACGAGCAGTACTTC. As protein: CASSQGQGGLYEQYF.

This clone appeared a few times. One junction end disagrees with the germline gene, perhaps due to a read error. The chain links TRBV5-1 to TRBJ2-7; maybe TRBD1 (5 bases). Germline CDR1 reads SGHRS; CDR2 reads YFSETQ. The CDR3 totals 15 residues. The DNA of the CDR3 is TGTGCCAGCAGCCGGGTGGGGCAAAGCTCCTACGAGCAGTACTTC. Its translation is CASSRVGQSSYEQYF.

The chain uses TRBV5-6 and TRBJ2-7, with D unresolved. The CDR3 extends over 15 amino acids. Germline V lookup: CDR1 SGHDT, CDR2 YYEEEE. V shed 4 bases and J shed 1 base, with 15 bases lying between them. In DNA form, the CDR3 reads TGTGCCAGCAGCCCGACGTTAGGGAATTCCTACGAGCAGTACTTC. Protein sequence: CASSPTLGNSYEQYF. The variable domain in full, with the rest retrieved from reference TRBV5-6 and TRBJ2-7, is DAGVTQSPTHLIKTRGQQVTLRCSPKSGHDTVSWYQQALGQGPQFIFQYYEEEERQRGNFPDRFSGHQFPNYSSELNVNALLLGDSALYLCASSPTLGNSYEQYFGPGTRLTVT.

This chain links TRBV5-4 with TRBJ1-1, with D unclear. The CDR3 extends over 15 amino acids. Germline CDR1 SGHNT, CDR2 YYREEE (reference sequence). The germline V and J ends were trimmed by 4 bases and 1 base, with 14 bases remaining between them. CDR3 sequence: CASSLWLGSNTEAFF. Written as DNA, the CDR3 is TGTGCCAGCAGCCTATGGTTGGGGTCGAACACTGAAGCTTTCTTT. The variable domain in full, completed from reference TRBV5-4 and TRBJ1-1, reads ETGVTQSPTHLIKTRGQQVTLRCSSQSGHNTVSWYQQALGQGPQFIFQYYREEENGRGNFPPRFSGLQFPNYSSELNVNALELDDSALYLCASSLWLGSNTEAFFGQGTRLTVV.

Here the CDR3 DNA reads TGTGCCAGCAGCTCCGGGACAGGGCGTTACGAGCAGTACTTC. Translated, it gives CASSSGTGRYEQYF. V and J are TRBV27 and TRBJ2-7; 9 bases are a match to TRBD1. This CDR3 is 14 amino acids long. J was trimmed by 4 bases and V by 6 bases; bases with no gene match: 7. The germline V gene encodes CDR1 MNHEY and CDR2 SMNVEV (reference sequence).

The J gene is TRBJ2-3, the V gene TRBV9; D might be TRBD2 (6 bases). Germline CDR1 reads SGDLS; CDR2 reads YYNGEE. CDR3 length equals 15 residues. The V and J ends lost 2 bases and 6 bases respectively, with 16 bases between them. The CDR3 reads CASSVSGTLRDTQYF. The CDR3, as DNA: TGTGCCAGCAGCGTTAGCGGCACCCTGAGGGATACGCAGTATTTT.

V is TRBV6-6 and J is TRBJ1-1, with no clear D. Trimming took 1 base from V and 0 from J, leaving 6 bases between them. The CDR3 runs to 14 residues. CDR1 is MNHNY, CDR2 SVGAGI, per germline (reference sequence). The CDR3 here is CASSYYNLNTEAFF. The CDR3 region has the DNA TGTGCCAGCAGTTACTACAACCTGAACACTGAAGCTTTCTTT.

The gene calls are TRBV5-1 and TRBJ1-3; the D gene is possibly TRBD1 (6 bases). The CDR3 totals 16 residues. CDR1 SGHRS and CDR2 YFSETQ come from the germline V gene. Trimming shortened V by 1 base and J by 0 bases, and 11 bases separated the two germline ends. CDR3 protein: CASSLSTGYSGNTIYF. As DNA, the CDR3 is TGCGCCAGCAGCTTGTCGACAGGTTACTCTGGAAACACCATATATTTT.

This clone is termed medium-sized. The V gene is TRBV18, the J gene TRBJ2-2; 11 bases are shared with TRBD2. Germline values: CDR1 KGHSH, CDR2 LQKENI. The V and J ends lost 6 bases and 7 bases, in that order; junction bases with no gene match: 16. This CDR3 contains 18 residues. The CDR3 sequence: CASSYQVTRLAGIGELFF. The CDR3 DNA is TGTGCCAGCTCGTACCAGGTCACAAGACTAGCGGGAATCGGGGAGCTGTTTTTT.

A few counts support this clone. The chain is built from TRBV7-9 and TRBJ2-7; D gene ambiguous. The germline CDR1 and CDR2 sequences are SEHNR and FQNEAQ (reference sequence). V lost 5 bases, J lost 3 bases, and 5 bases lay in between. The CDR3 is made up of 11 amino acids. CDR3 sequence: CASSAVYEQYF. The DNA for the CDR3 is TGTGCCAGCAGCGCCGTCTACGAGCAGTACTTC.

This chain connects TRBV7-9 to TRBJ2-5; 11 nucleotides match TRBD2. After removal of 4 bases from V and 5 bases from J, the junction contained 9 bases not matched to a gene. CDR3 length equals 16 residues. The germline CDR1 and CDR2 sequences are SEHNR and FQNEAQ (reference sequence). The CDR3 spells CASSSLLLAGGETQYF. The CDR3 bases are TGTGCCAGCAGCTCCCTGTTGTTAGCGGGGGGGGAGACCCAGTACTTC. Supplemented by reference TRBV7-9 and TRBJ2-5, the full variable domain reads DTGVSQNPRHKITKRGQNVTFRCDPISEHNRLYWYRQTLGQGPEFLTYFQNEAQLEKSRLLSDRFSAERPKGSFSTLEIQRTEQGDSAMYLCASSSLLLAGGETQYFGPGTRLLVL.

V and J are TRBV4-1 and TRBJ2-2, with D perhaps matching TRBD2 (6 bases). Trimming pared 0 bases from V and 6 bases from J, leaving 11 bases between. The CDR3 sequence is 15 residues long. Per germline, CDR1 MGHRA and CDR2 YSYEKL. The CDR3 sequence is CASSQEAGWSGELFF. For the CDR3, the DNA is TGCGCCAGCAGCCAAGAGGCGGGATGGTCCGGGGAGCTGTTTTTT.

This clone was picked up a small number of times. V and J are TRBV18 and TRBJ2-3; 13 bases line up with TRBD2. Germline V lookup: CDR1 KGHSH, CDR2 LQKENI. Losses at the gene ends were 5 bases for V and 4 bases for J; bases not matched to a gene: 6. There are 16 residues in the CDR3. This CDR3 reads CASSSGLAGEADTQYF. The CDR3, as DNA: TGTGCCAGCTCATCCGGACTAGCGGGAGAGGCAGATACGCAGTATTTT.

This chain uses TRBV7-6 with TRBJ2-6; D might be TRBD2 (5 bases). CDR3 length equals 17 residues. Germline V gives CDR1 SGHVS, CDR2 FNYEAQ. The V and J ends lost 1 base and 3 bases respectively, with 13 bases between them. The CDR3 here is CASSLGRRHSGANVLTF. The DNA for the CDR3 is TGTGCCAGCAGCTTAGGGAGGCGACACAGTGGGGCCAACGTCCTGACTTTC.

The chain has TRBV9 and TRBJ1-4; D not certain. The CDR3 is 15 residues long. Per germline, CDR1 SGDLS and CDR2 YYNGEE. V lost 0 bases to trimming and J lost 8 bases, with 14 bases between them. CDR3 amino acids: CASSVEDGDGEKLFF. In nucleotides, the CDR3 is TGTGCCAGCAGCGTAGAGGACGGGGATGGGGAAAAACTGTTTTTT. Filled out from reference TRBV9 and TRBJ1-4, the complete variable domain reads DSGVTQTPKHLITATGQRVTLRCSPRSGDLSVYWYQQSLDQGLQFLIQYYNGEERAKGNILERFSAQQFPDLHSELNLSSLELGDSALYFCASSVEDGDGEKLFFGSGTQLSVL.

This clone was detected once. This chain connects TRBV28 to TRBJ2-6; possibly TRBD1 or TRBD2 for D (5 bases each). With 8 bases removed from V and 0 bases from J, the gap between germline ends came to 14 bases. This CDR3 is built from 16 residues. Germline assignment: CDR1 MDHEN and CDR2 SYDVKM. The CDR3 sequence: CASHRDGLSGANVLTF. In nucleotides, the CDR3 is TGTGCCAGCCACCGGGACGGGCTCTCTGGGGCCAACGTCCTGACTTTC. Drawing the rest from reference TRBV28 and TRBJ2-6, the complete variable domain is DVKVTQSSRYLVKRTGEKVFLECVQDMDHENMFWYRQDPGLGLRLIYFSYDVKMKEKGDIPEGYSVSREKKERFSLILESASTNQTSMYLCASHRDGLSGANVLTFGAGSRLTVL.

The chain links TRBV4-3 to TRBJ1-1, with TRBD1 matching over 10 bases. CDR3 length equals 15 residues. Losses at the gene ends were 2 bases for V and 8 bases for J; bases not matched to a gene: 8. CDR1 and CDR2 (germline): LGHNA, YSLEER. CDR3 sequence: CASSQNSGTGDEAFF. The DNA of the CDR3 is TGCGCCAGCAGCCAAAATTCAGGGACAGGGGACGAAGCTTTCTTT.

The V and J genes are TRBV7-9 and TRBJ2-3; 10 bases are a match to TRBD2. There are 16 residues in the CDR3. Germline-derived CDR1 and CDR2 are SEHNR and FQNEAQ (reference sequence). Unmatched junction bases numbered 8, after V lost 0 bases and J lost 8 bases. The CDR3, as DNA: TGTGCCAGCAGCTTAGCGGCAGCGGGGGGGCCGGGTACGCAGTATTTT. It specifies CASSLAAAGGPGTQYF.

J is TRBJ1-1 and V is TRBV6-6; a weak D match, TRBD1 (5 bases). CDR1 and CDR2 from the germline V gene are MNHNY and SVGAGI (reference sequence). The CDR3 covers 12 residues. The V end was cut by 3 bases, the J end by 7 bases, with 9 bases between. The CDR3 sequence: CASSYSGREAFF. The CDR3, as DNA: TGTGCCAGCAGTTATTCAGGGCGTGAAGCTTTCTTT.

The chain carries TRBV29-1 and TRBJ1-3; D perhaps matches TRBD1 (6 bases). Germline V gives CDR1 SQVTM, CDR2 ANQGSEA. The CDR3 is made up of 14 amino acids. V gave up 5 bases and J gave up 0 bases, with 11 bases separating them. The CDR3: CSVRTVHSGNTIYF. The CDR3 coding sequence is TGCAGCGTTAGGACAGTCCACTCTGGAAACACCATATATTTT.

The V gene is TRBV5-8, the J gene TRBJ1-1, with 9 bases identical to TRBD1. Trimming at V came to 4 bases and at J to 8 bases, leaving 9 bases not matched to a gene. The CDR3 length is 14 residues. The V gene's germline CDR1 is SGHTS and CDR2 YDEGEE. The CDR3 spells CASSQGQGTEEAFF. In DNA form, the CDR3 reads TGTGCCAGCAGCCAGGGACAGGGAACAGAAGAAGCTTTCTTT.

V gene TRBV4-3 combines with J gene TRBJ2-3; D ambiguous. Trimming took off 4 bases at V and 4 bases at J, with 9 bases between the two ends. CDR3 size: 13 residues. Germline CDR1 and CDR2: LGHNA and YSLEER. CDR3 in amino acids: CASSLGSPDTQYF. CDR3 sequence (DNA): TGCGCCAGCAGCCTCGGCAGCCCAGATACGCAGTATTTT.